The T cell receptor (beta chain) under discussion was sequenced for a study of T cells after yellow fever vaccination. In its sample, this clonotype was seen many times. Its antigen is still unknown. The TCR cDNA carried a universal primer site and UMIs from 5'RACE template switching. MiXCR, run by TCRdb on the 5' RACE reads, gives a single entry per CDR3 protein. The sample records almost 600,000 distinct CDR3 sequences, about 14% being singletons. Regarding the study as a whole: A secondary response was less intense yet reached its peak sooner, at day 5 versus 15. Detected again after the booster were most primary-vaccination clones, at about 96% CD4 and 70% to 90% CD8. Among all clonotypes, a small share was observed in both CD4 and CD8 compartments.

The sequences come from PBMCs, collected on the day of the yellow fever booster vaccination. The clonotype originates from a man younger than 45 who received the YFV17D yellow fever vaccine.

CDR3 in amino acids: CASRQSGTQAFF. The CDR3 DNA reads TGTGCCAGCAGGCAATCAGGGACGCAAGCTTTCTTT. The chain joins TRBV7-2 to TRBJ1-1, with D possibly TRBD1 on 5 matching bases. The CDR3 has 12 residues. The V and J ends lost 6 bases and 9 bases respectively, with 14 bases between them. The germline CDR1 and CDR2 sequences are SGHTA and FQGNSA.